The rows below give T cell receptor beta chains drawn from one sample of a study of shared clonotypes between healthy human individuals. Repertoires were generated with immunoSEQ multiplex PCR, while TCRdb's copy carries only in-frame clones and drops some. Here the sample spans 1,500,000 or so clones, more than 95% being singletons. The specimen was naive CD4+ T cells sorted from blood. Source of these receptors: a man younger than 40 in good health. CDR3s include the opening cysteine and the closing phenylalanine or tryptophan. The D gene is left open where the match is weak. Size tells how often a clone was seen (once, few, many) or the class of an expanded clone, and some rows leave it out.

cdr3_nt	cdr3_aa	j_call	clone_size	d_call	v_call
TGTGCCAGCAGCTTAGGGTTTGCAACTAATGAAAAACTGTTTTTT	CASSLGFATNEKLFF	TRBJ1-4	.	.	TRBV7-6
TGTGCCAGCTCACCACTTCCCGGGGTAGCGGGAGACCAGCAGTACTTC	CASSPLPGVAGDQQYF	TRBJ2-7	once	TRBD2	TRBV18
TGTGCCAGCAGCCCCCGGGGTAGCGGCTCCTACGAGCAGTACTTC	CASSPRGSGSYEQYF	TRBJ2-7	.	.	TRBV9
TGTGCCAGCAGCCGCGGCAGATACGAGCAGTACTTC	CASSRGRYEQYF	TRBJ2-7	.	.	TRBV28
TGTGCCAGCACCGACACAGGACAGACAGATACGCAGTATTTT	CASTDTGQTDTQYF	TRBJ2-3	.	.	TRBV7-2
TGTGCCAGCAGGGCTAGCGGGAGCCGCAATGAGCAGTTCTTC	CASRASGSRNEQFF	TRBJ2-1	.	TRBD2	TRBV5-4
TGCAGCGTTGAGCGTCTAGCGGGAGGCGAGCAGTACTTC	CSVERLAGGEQYF	TRBJ2-7	.	TRBD2	TRBV29-1
TGTGCCAGCAGTCCGCGGACTATTCCCCGCGTTGAGCAGTTCTTC	CASSPRTIPRVEQFF	TRBJ2-1	.	.	TRBV27
TGTGCTAGTGGCCTTAGCTGGCCTGACAATGAGCAGTTCTTC	CASGLSWPDNEQFF	TRBJ2-1	.	.	TRBV12-5
TGCGCCAGCTCTAGAGGGAGCGAGCAGTTCTTC	CASSRGSEQFF	TRBJ2-1	.	.	TRBV4-1
TGTGCCAGCAGCTCCGAGACAGGGGCGGGAGGGCCTGATACGCAGTATTTT	CASSSETGAGGPDTQYF	TRBJ2-3	.	.	TRBV5-5
TGTGCCAGCAGCCCTAAGTGGAACGGCCCGGGAGCCAACGTCCTGACTTTC	CASSPKWNGPGANVLTF	TRBJ2-6	.	.	TRBV7-7
TGTGCCAGCACCCCAAGGTCTAGCGGGAGAGATGAGCAGTTCTTC	CASTPRSSGRDEQFF	TRBJ2-1	.	TRBD2	TRBV7-2
TGTGCCAGCAGGCCCGGAGGGGCGAGGAACAATGAGCAGTTCTTC	CASRPGGARNNEQFF	TRBJ2-1	.	.	TRBV27
TGTGCCTGGAGTAGCGGGCGCGGGGACTATGGCTACACCTTC	CAWSSGRGDYGYTF	TRBJ1-2	.	.	TRBV30
TGTGCCATCAGTGAGACCGCCACAGGAGAGGAAAAACTGTTTTTT	CAISETATGEEKLFF	TRBJ1-4	.	.	TRBV10-3
TGTGCCAGCAAGCGGGAAGGCGGGTCCCCTGAAGCTTTCTTT	CASKREGGSPEAFF	TRBJ1-1	.	.	TRBV2
TGTGCCAGCAGTTCGCCTTCGACAGGGAATGGCTACACCTTC	CASSSPSTGNGYTF	TRBJ1-2	.	TRBD1	TRBV27
TGTGCCAGCAGTGTAGCGGAACCCTACAATGAGCAGTTCTTC	CASSVAEPYNEQFF	TRBJ2-1	.	.	TRBV6-1
TGTGCCAGCAGCTTAGAGTCTAGCGCCCGCCGCAGCATTCAGTACTTC	CASSLESSARRSIQYF	TRBJ2-4	.	.	TRBV7-9
TGCGCCAGCAGTGGACGGCCCGTGGGGCCCCAATACAATGAGCAGTTCTTC	CASSGRPVGPQYNEQFF	TRBJ2-1	.	.	TRBV10-1
TGTGCCAGCAGTTTGGGGCTAAGCACAGATACGCAGTATTTT	CASSLGLSTDTQYF	TRBJ2-3	few	.	TRBV27
TGTGCCAGCAGGTATTCAGGTTACTATGGCTACACCTTC	CASRYSGYYGYTF	TRBJ1-2	.	.	TRBV27
TGTGCCAGCAGCTTGCTCGGGGAAAGCACAGATACGCAGTATTTT	CASSLLGESTDTQYF	TRBJ2-3	once	.	TRBV5-6
TGCGCCAGCAGCTTGCTCGGGACTAGCGGGAGTCGGCAAGAGACCCAGTACTTC	CASSLLGTSGSRQETQYF	TRBJ2-5	.	TRBD2	TRBV5-1
TGTGCCACCAGCAGAGATCTATGGGGCCCCTACGAGCAGTACTTC	CATSRDLWGPYEQYF	TRBJ2-7	few	.	TRBV15
TGTGCCAGCAGCTTAGCTGCGGACTACGAGCAGTACTTC	CASSLAADYEQYF	TRBJ2-7	.	.	TRBV7-8
TGTGCCAGCAGCGGTGTAGGCCCACGAGCTTTCTTT	CASSGVGPRAFF	TRBJ1-1	.	.	TRBV5-8
TGTGCCAGCAGTGAGGGCGCGTGGGGACAGCTTAACTATGGCTACACCTTC	CASSEGAWGQLNYGYTF	TRBJ1-2	.	TRBD1	TRBV2
TGTGCCAGCAGCTTTTCGGCTAATGAAAAACTGTTTTTT	CASSFSANEKLFF	TRBJ1-4	.	.	TRBV7-9
TGCGCCAGCAGCGATACTCCTCAGGGGGCGGGAAAAAATGAGCAGTTCTTC	CASSDTPQGAGKNEQFF	TRBJ2-1	.	TRBD1	TRBV5-1
TGTGCCAGCTCACCTCCGACTAGCGGGAGGGTGCGGCAGTTCTTC	CASSPPTSGRVRQFF	TRBJ2-1	.	TRBD2	TRBV18
TGTGCCAGCAGCCAACGTACCACCGGAGAGAATGAGCAGTTCTTC	CASSQRTTGENEQFF	TRBJ2-1	.	.	TRBV4-2
TGTGCCAGCAGTACCCCGGGACATCGGGTGGGGCCCCAGCATTTT	CASSTPGHRVGPQHF	TRBJ1-5	.	.	TRBV25-1
TGCGCCAGCAGCTTGGGGGACCGGGACAGCGGGCAGCCCCAGCATTTT	CASSLGDRDSGQPQHF	TRBJ1-5	.	TRBD1	TRBV5-1
TGTGCCAGCAGCGTAGAATCCTTATCGATCTATGGCTACACCTTC	CASSVESLSIYGYTF	TRBJ1-2	.	.	TRBV9
TGTGCCATCAGGGACGGGAACACTGAAGCTTTCTTT	CAIRDGNTEAFF	TRBJ1-1	.	.	TRBV10-3
TGTGCCAGCAGTCCCGATCCACCGGGACTAGCGGGATGGATCGGCGAGCAGTACTTC	CASSPDPPGLAGWIGEQYF	TRBJ2-7	.	TRBD2	TRBV27
TGTGCCATCAGTTCACAGAGGTCCGGGGGTGATGGCTACACCTTC	CAISSQRSGGDGYTF	TRBJ1-2	.	.	TRBV10-3
TGTGCCAGCAGCTTGACTAGCGGGCTAACAGATACGCAGTATTTT	CASSLTSGLTDTQYF	TRBJ2-3	.	TRBD2	TRBV5-3
TGTGCCTGGAGTACAAGGACAGGGTTGTACTTC	CAWSTRTGLYF	TRBJ2-7	.	TRBD1	TRBV30
TGTGCCAGCAGCTTAGGACAGCTGGGACTAGCAGGCACAGATACGCAGTATTTT	CASSLGQLGLAGTDTQYF	TRBJ2-3	.	TRBD2	TRBV7-9
TGCGCCAGCAGCTTGGTGGGGGGCTGGGACACTGAAGCTTTCTTT	CASSLVGGWDTEAFF	TRBJ1-1	.	.	TRBV5-1
TGCGCCAGCAGACCAATCTTTCTAGCGGGGAACTACAATGAGCAGTTCTTC	CASRPIFLAGNYNEQFF	TRBJ2-1	.	TRBD2	TRBV10-2
TGTGCCAGCAGTGACAGGACTAGCGGGAGAAACGAGCAGTTCTTC	CASSDRTSGRNEQFF	TRBJ2-1	.	TRBD2	TRBV25-1
TGTGCCAGCAGCCCCGTGGCGGGACTGTACAATGAGCAGTTCTTC	CASSPVAGLYNEQFF	TRBJ2-1	.	.	TRBV9
TGTGCCAGCAGTTTAGGTTACGGATCCTACAATGAGCAGTTCTTC	CASSLGYGSYNEQFF	TRBJ2-1	.	.	TRBV28
TGTGCCAGCAGTTTCGGCGGGAGGAACAATGAGCAGTTCTTC	CASSFGGRNNEQFF	TRBJ2-1	.	TRBD2	TRBV28
TGTGCCAGTAGCACCCAGGGAAATCAGCCCCAGCATTTT	CASSTQGNQPQHF	TRBJ1-5	once	.	TRBV19
TGTGCCAGCAGCCACAGGGTTGTGGTCGGGGGCAATCAGCCCCAGCATTTT	CASSHRVVVGGNQPQHF	TRBJ1-5	.	.	TRBV7-2
TGTGCCAGCAGCCTTTACAGGGGGCCCGGCAATGAGCAGTTCTTC	CASSLYRGPGNEQFF	TRBJ2-1	.	TRBD1	TRBV2